The 32 T cell receptor beta chains below were found in one sample sequenced in a study of cytomegalovirus exposure and HLA in healthy donors. The study ran its PCR with 60 Vbeta and 13 Jbeta primers. The repertoire was sequenced with immunoSEQ multiplex PCR; TCRdb's copy has only in-frame clones and lacks some. Its listing shows over 100,000 clones. Sequenced material: PBMCs. The receptors were gathered from a woman aged 40 to 55 in good health and CMV-seropositive.

The chain couples TRBV21-1 to TRBJ2-7; no DNA check was done on the table's D call, TRBD1. TRBV21-1 is flagged as a pseudogene. This CDR3 has 16 residues. This chain's CDR3 is CASSKPHRGDPYEQYF. The CDR3, as DNA: TGTGCCAGCAGCAAACCTCACAGGGGAGATCCCTACGAGCAGTACTTC.

This chain connects TRBV7-9 to TRBJ2-7; the match to TRBD2 covers 8 bases. V shed 5 bases, J shed 3 bases, and the junction held 9 bases outside the gene matches. The CDR3 has 15 amino acids. Germline V gene data show CDR1 as SEHNR and CDR2 as FQNEAQ (reference sequence). CDR3 loop: CASSPKALAGYEQYF. The CDR3 region has the DNA TGTGCCAGCAGCCCAAAGGCCCTAGCGGGCTACGAGCAGTACTTC. Combining the CDR3 with reference TRBV7-9 and TRBJ2-7 gives the whole variable domain DTGVSQNPRHKITKRGQNVTFRCDPISEHNRLYWYRQTLGQGPEFLTYFQNEAQLEKSRLLSDRFSAERPKGSFSTLEIQRTEQGDSAMYLCASSPKALAGYEQYFGPGTRLTVT.

This chain links TRBV2 with TRBJ1-4; 9 nucleotides align to TRBD1. Germline trimming cut 4 bases from V and 4 bases from J; bases unmatched to any gene: 4. Germline CDR1 is SNHLY and CDR2 is FYNNEI. The CDR3 covers 15 residues. The chain's CDR3 is CASSGPGQGNEKLFF. The DNA for the CDR3 is TGTGCCAGCAGTGGTCCGGGACAGGGTAATGAAAAACTGTTTTTT.

This chain uses TRBV28 with TRBJ2-7; D may be TRBD1 (5 bases). The ends were cut back, 0 bases at V and 7 bases at J, with 13 bases in the middle. Germline V gene data show CDR1 as MDHEN and CDR2 as SYDVKM. The CDR3 has 14 residues. CDR3: CASSLWRFKGEQYF. The CDR3 nucleotides are TGTGCCAGCAGTTTATGGCGGTTCAAGGGGGAGCAGTACTTC.

The chain carries TRBV19 and TRBJ2-7; 13 bases match TRBD2. This CDR3 has 13 amino acids. Looked up from germline, CDR1 is LNHDA and CDR2 is SQIVND (reference sequence). J lost 4 bases, V lost 8 bases, and 2 bases had no gene match. This chain's CDR3 is CASWTSGSYEQYF. CDR3 bases: TGTGCCAGTTGGACTAGCGGGAGTTACGAGCAGTACTTC.

The chain is built from TRBV7-2 and TRBJ1-4; 7 bases match TRBD1. Germline-derived CDR1 and CDR2 are SGHTA and FQGNSA. V gave up 5 bases and J gave up 0 bases; unmatched junction bases: 3. This CDR3 contains 15 residues. The CDR3 reads CASSGGQATNEKLFF. The DNA for the CDR3 is TGTGCCAGCAGCGGAGGACAGGCAACTAATGAAAAACTGTTTTTT.

This chain uses TRBV15 with TRBJ2-5; TRBD1 agrees at 12 bases. CDR1 is LNHNV and CDR2 is YYDKDF in the germline V gene (reference sequence). The CDR3 has 16 residues. V shed 2 bases, J shed 5 bases, and the junction held 6 bases outside the gene matches. CDR3 in amino acids: CATSRSGQGAVETQYF. CDR3 nucleotide sequence: TGTGCCACCAGCAGATCGGGACAGGGGGCTGTGGAGACCCAGTACTTC.

The rearrangement links TRBV4-3 to TRBJ2-5; 13 positions agree with TRBD2. From germline, CDR1 is LGHNA and CDR2 YSLEER. This CDR3 is 17 amino acids long. V shed 1 base and J 4 bases; nucleotides not matched to a gene: 6. CDR3 residues: CASSQGTSGSGLETQYF. As DNA, the CDR3 is TGCGCCAGCAGCCAAGGGACTAGCGGGAGCGGGTTAGAGACCCAGTACTTC.

This rearrangement joins TRBV11-2 to TRBJ1-1; no firm D call. Germline CDR1 and CDR2: SGHAT and FQNNGV. This CDR3 is 13 amino acids long. V was clipped by 4 bases and J by 6 bases, with 12 bases between them. CDR3 sequence reads: CASSSRVRAEAFF. DNA of the CDR3: TGTGCCAGCAGCTCCCGGGTGAGGGCTGAAGCTTTCTTT.

The chain employs TRBV28 and TRBJ2-1; 7 bases match TRBD2. This CDR3 spans 16 amino acids. V was clipped by 3 bases and J by 4 bases; unmatched bases: 9. The V gene's germline CDR1 is MDHEN and CDR2 SYDVKM. The CDR3: CASSFVILAQYNEQFF. Written as DNA, the CDR3 is TGTGCCAGCAGTTTCGTAATACTAGCGCAATACAATGAGCAGTTCTTC. The whole variable domain, filled in from reference TRBV28 and TRBJ2-1, reads DVKVTQSSRYLVKRTGEKVFLECVQDMDHENMFWYRQDPGLGLRLIYFSYDVKMKEKGDIPEGYSVSREKKERFSLILESASTNQTSMYLCASSFVILAQYNEQFFGPGTRLTVL.

Here the CDR3 reads CASSILSTSGRMSYEQYF. CDR3 bases: TGTGCCAGTAGTATCCTCTCGACTAGCGGGAGGATGTCCTACGAGCAGTACTTC. The chain couples TRBV19 to TRBJ2-7; TRBD2 aligns across 13 bases. Germline CDR1 LNHDA, CDR2 SQIVND (reference sequence). The CDR3 consists of 18 residues. V was pared by 3 bases and J by 1 base, with 9 bases of the junction left unmatched.

The rearrangement uses TRBV4-2 and TRBJ1-4; the D gene is possibly TRBD1 (5 bases). Germline V gives CDR1 LGHNA, CDR2 YNFKEQ. This CDR3 is 17 amino acids long. V lost 2 bases, J lost 3 bases, and 16 bases lay in between. The CDR3 loop is CASSQIIGGVANEKLFF. The CDR3 DNA sequence: TGTGCCAGCAGCCAAATCATTGGGGGGGTGGCTAATGAAAAACTGTTTTTT.

This chain joins TRBV9 and TRBJ1-1; D is uncertain. Germline CDR1 is SGDLS and CDR2 is YYNGEE. The V end was cut by 4 bases, the J end by 0 bases, with 13 bases between. This CDR3 contains 15 residues. The CDR3 bases are TGTGCCAGCAGCCCGAAGGTGCGGTTGAACACTGAAGCTTTCTTT. It encodes CASSPKVRLNTEAFF.

The gene calls are TRBV7-3 and TRBJ2-1, with 8 bases matching TRBD2. With V trimmed by 5 bases and J by 0 bases, 6 bases remained unmatched. This CDR3 contains 16 residues. Germline assignment: CDR1 SGHTA and CDR2 FQGTGA. The CDR3 DNA reads as TGTGCCAGCAGCCCAGTAGCGGGGAGCTCCTACAATGAGCAGTTCTTC. This codes for CASSPVAGSSYNEQFF.

The V call is TRBV9, the J call TRBJ2-7; D unresolved. The CDR3 contains 13 residues. V shed 4 bases and J shed 3 bases, with 11 bases lying between them. Germline V gene sequence: CDR1 SGDLS, CDR2 YYNGEE. The DNA for the CDR3 is TGTGCCAGCAGCCCGGGTCCCCTCTACGAGCAGTACTTC. This codes for CASSPGPLYEQYF.

The chain carries TRBV10-3 and TRBJ2-7; 9 bases match TRBD2. Per germline, CDR1 ENHRY and CDR2 SYGVKD. The CDR3 sequence is 16 residues long. The J segment lost 4 bases and the V segment lost 0 bases, leaving 7 bases of the junction unmatched. CDR3 sequence (DNA): TGTGCCATCAGTGAGTCCTTAGCGGGAGCTGGGTACGAGCAGTACTTC. This encodes CAISESLAGAGYEQYF.

This chain connects TRBV28 to TRBJ1-1; D not resolved. V lost 10 bases, J lost 6 bases, and 18 bases lay in between. CDR3 length equals 13 residues. CDR1 is MDHEN and CDR2 is SYDVKM in the germline V gene. Here the CDR3 reads CAITSGFRAEAFF. CDR3 in DNA: TGTGCCATCACATCAGGTTTTCGCGCTGAAGCTTTCTTT.

The chain uses TRBV21-1 and TRBJ2-1; the table calls TRBD2, which could not be checked here. TRBV21-1 is listed as a pseudogene. The CDR3 spans 13 residues. The CDR3 DNA reads TGTGCCAGCAGCAGGGCGGGAGTGGTTGAGCAGTTCTTC. Protein: CASSRAGVVEQFF.

The CDR3 spells CASREDYEQYF. CDR3 sequence (DNA): TGCGCCAGCAGGGAGGACTACGAGCAGTACTTC. The genes are TRBV5-1 and TRBJ2-5, with TRBD2 as a possible D gene (5 bases). The end of the DNA is better explained by TRBJ2-7, so the J call may be wrong. CDR3 length equals 11 residues. From germline, CDR1 is SGHRS and CDR2 YFSETQ.

This chain links TRBV30 with TRBJ2-3; 9 positions match TRBD1. J was trimmed by 3 bases and V by 8 bases; bases with no gene match: 9. The germline CDR1 and CDR2 sequences are GTSNPN and SVGIG (reference sequence). This CDR3 contains 14 residues. The CDR3 region has the DNA TGTGCCCAATCGCGGGACAGGGATACAGATACGCAGTATTTT. This encodes CAQSRDRDTDTQYF.

V gene TRBV28 combines with J gene TRBJ2-2, with D perhaps matching TRBD2 (5 bases). V was clipped by 3 bases and J by 2 bases, with 7 bases between them. CDR1 MDHEN and CDR2 SYDVKM come from the germline V gene. This CDR3 contains 14 residues. CDR3 nucleotides: TGTGCCAGCAGTTTCGGAGGAAACACCGGGGAGCTGTTTTTT. Translation gives CASSFGGNTGELFF. Together with reference TRBV28 and TRBJ2-2, the CDR3 gives the full variable domain: DVKVTQSSRYLVKRTGEKVFLECVQDMDHENMFWYRQDPGLGLRLIYFSYDVKMKEKGDIPEGYSVSREKKERFSLILESASTNQTSMYLCASSFGGNTGELFFGEGSRLTVL.

This chain uses TRBV6-6 with TRBJ2-4; perhaps TRBD2 as D (6 bases). Germline V gene lookup returns CDR1 MNHNY and CDR2 SVGAGI (reference sequence). The CDR3 is 16 amino acids. V lost 6 bases to trimming and J lost 11 bases, with 26 bases between them. CDR3 nucleotide sequence: TGTGCCAGCAGGCGGGACCTTTTTAACCGGGTATTAGTTCAGTACTTC. Its protein product is CASRRDLFNRVLVQYF.

The rearrangement joins TRBV5-4 to TRBJ1-2; TRBD1 agrees at 8 bases. Unmatched junction bases numbered 6, after V lost 5 bases and J lost 6 bases. CDR1 is SGHNT and CDR2 is YYREEE in the germline V gene (reference sequence). The CDR3 length is 13 residues. Here the CDR3 DNA reads TGTGCCAGCAGGTGGACAGGGAGGCATGGCTACACCTTC. Its protein is CASRWTGRHGYTF.

The chain links TRBV10-3 to TRBJ2-1; 9 nucleotides agree with TRBD2. Germline CDR1 and CDR2: ENHRY and SYGVKD. Losses at the gene ends were 10 bases for V and 12 bases for J; bases not matched to a gene: 10. The CDR3 has 12 amino acids. CDR3 sequence reads: CATHSGSSGQFF. The CDR3 DNA reads as TGTGCCACCCATAGCGGGAGCTCGGGGCAGTTCTTC.

With respect to this clone: Within the sample, other DNA sequences also encode this same CDR3. The chain uses TRBV6-4 and TRBJ2-2; D is perhaps TRBD2 (5 bases). V was shortened by 2 bases and J by 5 bases, with 6 bases between the two germline ends. The germline V gene encodes CDR1 MRHNA and CDR2 SNTAGT. The CDR3 contains 13 residues. The CDR3: CASSDRGTGELFF. In DNA, the CDR3 is TGTGCCAGCAGTGACCGCGGGACCGGGGAGCTGTTTTTT.

The genes are TRBV28 and TRBJ1-1; TRBD1 agrees at 8 bases. J gave up 2 bases and V 9 bases, and 14 bases lay outside the gene matches. The CDR3 spans 16 residues. CDR1 is MDHEN and CDR2 is SYDVKM in the germline V gene. The CDR3: CASTIQGVILNTEAFF. The CDR3 DNA reads TGTGCCAGTACGATACAGGGGGTAATCCTTAACACTGAAGCTTTCTTT.

CDR3 sequence reads: CASRDTGGAYNEQFF. In DNA form, the CDR3 reads TGTGCCAGCAGGGATACAGGGGGCGCTTACAATGAGCAGTTCTTC. The chain links TRBV6-1 to TRBJ2-1, with 9 positions matching TRBD1. The CDR3 covers 15 residues. CDR1 and CDR2 from the germline V gene are MNHNS and SASEGT. The junction had 7 bases not matched to a gene; V was cut back by 6 bases and J by 4 bases.

The chain is built from TRBV15 and TRBJ2-3; 7 positions agree with TRBD2. The CDR3 loop spans 18 amino acids. Germline-derived CDR1 and CDR2 are LNHNV and YYDKDF (reference sequence). V lost 0 bases and J lost 0; bases outside the gene matches: 9. The CDR3 sequence: CATSRDPRVAGSTDTQYF. In DNA, the CDR3 is TGTGCCACCAGCAGAGATCCGCGGGTAGCGGGTAGCACAGATACGCAGTATTTT.

V and J are TRBV29-1 and TRBJ1-5; maybe TRBD1 (5 bases). The ends were cut back, 4 bases at V and 5 bases at J, with 12 bases in the middle. This CDR3 region has 13 residues. CDR1 and CDR2 (germline): SQVTM, ANQGSEA. This CDR3 is CSVGQSDDQPQHF. CDR3 in DNA: TGCAGCGTTGGACAGAGCGATGATCAGCCCCAGCATTTT.

In the case of this clone: At one of its ends the junction is not consistent with the germline gene, which may arise from a read error. CDR3 amino acids: CASSRGGVKSF. In nucleotides, the CDR3 is TGTGCCAGCAGCCGGGGGGGGGTCAAATCCTTC. The chain uses TRBV7-9 and TRBJ1-2; D is possibly TRBD1 (5 bases). Germline loops: CDR1 SEHNR, CDR2 FQNEAQ (reference sequence). CDR3 length: 11 residues.

CDR3 DNA sequence: TGTGCCATCGGTGCGACGGGAGGGGAAACAGATACGCAGTATTTT. Protein product: CAIGATGGETDTQYF. The chain employs TRBV10-3 and TRBJ2-3; 8 nucleotides line up with TRBD2. This CDR3 has 15 amino acids. CDR1 is ENHRY and CDR2 is SYGVKD in the germline V gene. J gave up 3 bases and V 8 bases, and 10 bases lay outside the gene matches.

This chain links TRBV7-8 with TRBJ2-7, with unresolved D. CDR3 length: 13 amino acids. The germline V gene encodes CDR1 SGHVS and CDR2 FQNEAQ. Deletions cut 5 bases from V and 3 bases from J, with 11 bases between. The CDR3 sequence is CASSPGASYEQYF. The CDR3 DNA reads TGTGCCAGCAGCCCCGGAGCCAGCTACGAGCAGTACTTC.